The sequence of this T cell receptor beta chain was determined in a study of cytomegalovirus exposure and HLA in healthy donors. CDR3 length equals 14 residues. Germline loops: CDR1 MNHNY, CDR2 SVGAGI (reference sequence). V shed 7 bases and J shed 4 bases, with 13 bases lying between them. The study ran its PCR with 60 Vbeta and 13 Jbeta primers. Profiled with immunoSEQ multiplex PCR; TCRdb holds only in-frame clones, not every one. The data show roughly 180,000 clones, almost 80% seen once. The source of this sequence is a man in his thirties or forties in good health and CMV-seronegative. The gene calls are TRBV6-6 and TRBJ2-2; the D gene is possibly TRBD2 (5 bases). Sequences were obtained from PBMCs. The CDR3 here is CASTGERGTGELFF. The CDR3 bases are TGTGCCAGCACGGGTGAACGGGGCACCGGGGAGCTGTTTTTT.